The 10 T cell receptor beta chains reported below all come from one sample, sequenced in a study of T-cell reconstitution after alpha-beta-depleted transplantation in children. A library of TCRbeta sequences, prepared with unique molecular identifiers, was generated. TCRdb re-derived calls from the PCR reads in MiXCR, one entry per CDR3 protein. The repertoire holds 550,000 to 800,000 distinct CDR3 sequences, with about an eighth as singletons. The specimen comprised PBMCs, sampled before TCRalphabeta/CD19-depleted stem cell transplant. The source of these receptors is a girl aged 2 to 10 with congenital amegakaryocytic thrombocytopenia, due to receive a stem cell transplant.

This clonotype came up a few times. The V call is TRBV18, the J call TRBJ2-1; 7 bases are shared with TRBD2. J gave up 4 bases and V 0 bases, and 6 bases lay outside the gene matches. Germline CDR1 KGHSH, CDR2 LQKENI. This CDR3 has 16 residues. CDR3 DNA: TGTGCCAGCTCACCACCAGCTAGCGGCAGATACAATGAGCAGTTCTTC. This sequence encodes CASSPPASGRYNEQFF.

This clonotype occurred a few times. V is TRBV28 and J is TRBJ2-1; D possibly corresponds to TRBD2 (5 bases). This CDR3 region has 15 residues. V lost 6 bases and J lost 8, with 20 bases in between. Looked up from germline, CDR1 is MDHEN and CDR2 is SYDVKM. The CDR3 protein is CASSPPGWTGDEQFF. The DNA for the CDR3 is TGTGCCAGCAGCCCGCCGGGCTGGACTGGGGATGAGCAGTTCTTC.

This clonotype has at least ten counts. Its ends do not fully match the called genes, so a read error is possible. The chain employs TRBV5-1 and TRBJ2-7; the match to TRBD1 covers 7 bases. From germline, CDR1 is SGHRS and CDR2 YFSETQ. This CDR3 contains 13 residues. The CDR3 protein is CASSRDSTYEQYF. For the CDR3, the DNA is TGTGCCAGCAGCCGGGACAGTACCTACGAGCAGTACTTC.

This clonotype was seen ten or more times. This chain connects TRBV5-1 to TRBJ2-7; 13 bases line up with TRBD2. The germline CDR1 and CDR2 sequences are SGHRS and YFSETQ. The CDR3 length is 17 residues. The V gene end was trimmed by 1 base and the J gene end by 0 bases; junction bases not matched to a gene: 4. The CDR3 spells CASSLWTSGSSSYEQYF. CDR3 sequence (DNA): TGCGCCAGCAGCTTGTGGACTAGCGGGAGCAGCTCCTACGAGCAGTACTTC.

In this sample, this clonotype turned up many times. The chain employs TRBV6-1 and TRBJ2-2; a possible D gene is TRBD2 (6 bases). This CDR3 is 14 amino acids long. In germline, CDR1 is MNHNS, CDR2 SASEGT. V lost 1 base and J 5 bases, leaving 8 bases between the germline ends. The CDR3 nucleotides are TGTGCCAGCAGTGAAGTGGCGGGAACCGGGGAGCTGTTTTTT. Translation: CASSEVAGTGELFF.

This clonotype was observed at least ten times. This chain links TRBV10-3 with TRBJ1-3, with D unclear. CDR3 size: 19 residues. CDR1 ENHRY and CDR2 SYGVKD come from the germline V gene. Deletions cut 1 base from V and 0 bases from J, with 19 bases between. As DNA, the CDR3 is TGTGCCATCAGTGAGTTTGGGAGGACGGAACCGTACTCTGGAAACACCATATATTTT. Its translation: CAISEFGRTEPYSGNTIYF.

The chain employs TRBV20-1 and TRBJ2-7, with a tentative D call TRBD1 (9 bases). The CDR3 extends over 19 amino acids. The V gene lost 6 bases and the J gene lost 4 bases, with 34 bases spanning the gap. CDR1 and CDR2 from the germline V gene are DFQATT and SNEGSKA (reference sequence). The CDR3 region is CSALVTGGRVAGNPYEQYF. CDR3 in DNA: TGCAGTGCATTGGTGACAGGGGGAAGGGTAGCGGGAAACCCATACGAGCAGTACTTC.

The J gene is TRBJ2-7, the V gene TRBV3-1, with 11 bases identical to TRBD2. With 0 bases clipped from V and 2 bases from J, the junction kept 18 bases outside the gene matches. Germline V gene lookup returns CDR1 LGHDT and CDR2 YNNKEL (reference sequence). This CDR3 is built from 21 residues. CDR3 nucleotides: TGTGCCAGCAGCCAAGATCCGACGGGACTAGCGGATTCTGTGATAACCTACGAGCAGTACTTC. Translation: CASSQDPTGLADSVITYEQYF.

The sample holds many counts of this clonotype. The chain couples TRBV10-3 to TRBJ2-1; D possibly uses TRBD1 or TRBD2 (6 bases each). From germline, CDR1 is ENHRY and CDR2 SYGVKD. Trimming took off 4 bases at V and 7 bases at J, with 8 bases between the two ends. This CDR3 has 12 residues. For the CDR3, the DNA is TGTGCCATCAGTGGAGGGGGGAATGAGCAGTTCTTC. The encoded protein is CAISGGGNEQFF.

This rearrangement joins TRBV12-3 or TRBV12-4 to TRBJ2-1, with 16 bases fitting TRBD2. The CDR3 sequence is 14 residues long. V gave up 7 bases and J gave up 14 bases; unmatched junction bases: 8. CDR3 sequence: CASKEGLAGGEEFF. The DNA of the CDR3 is TGTGCCAGCAAGGAGGGACTAGCGGGAGGGGAGGAGTTCTTC.